These 9 T cell receptor beta chains were all obtained from the same sample, sequenced in a study of monozygotic twins with inflammatory bowel disease. TCRdb reanalyzed the 5' RACE reads and collapses them to one entry per CDR3 protein, without DNA. Across 120,000 to 150,000 distinct CDR3 sequences, the top ten clones capture 2% to 2.5% of the sample. Sequencing was carried out using blood. The receptors were sampled from a human donor with ulcerative colitis or Crohn's disease, or a healthy co-twin of an affected twin (not recorded which).

The V call is TRBV6-1, the J call TRBJ2-3; the TRBD2 assignment by TCRdb is unverifiable without DNA. This CDR3 comprises 16 residues. CDR1 and CDR2 from the germline V gene are MNHNS and SASEGT. CDR3 sequence: CASSEIIGGFTDTQYF.

The chain combines TRBV7-2 with TRBJ1-2; TCRdb gives TRBD1 as the D gene, but with no DNA this cannot be confirmed. The CDR3 runs 13 residues. From germline, CDR1 is SGHTA and CDR2 FQGNSA. This CDR3 reads CASSLYGGAGYTF.

The rearrangement uses TRBV20-1 and TRBJ2-7; with no DNA, the TCRdb D assignment of TRBD1 cannot be verified. This CDR3 has 13 residues. Germline values: CDR1 DFQATT, CDR2 SNEGSKA (reference sequence). CDR3 sequence: CSARRTGSYEQYF.

The chain joins TRBV18 to TRBJ2-1; without DNA, the TCRdb call of TRBD1 cannot be checked. The CDR3 has 14 residues. CDR1 is KGHSH, CDR2 LQKENI, per germline. CDR3 loop: CASSPVGGPNEQFF.

The V call is TRBV20-1, the J call TRBJ2-5; there is no DNA to check the TCRdb D call of TRBD1. The germline V gene has CDR1 DFQATT and CDR2 SNEGSKA (reference sequence). The CDR3 consists of 14 residues. CDR3 residues: CSARDRGGGETQYF.

The chain joins TRBV18 to TRBJ2-1; TCRdb's D call, TRBD1, is unchecked because there is no DNA. The CDR3 length is 14 residues. Germline assignment: CDR1 KGHSH and CDR2 LQKENI. The CDR3 here is CASSPMGTVNEQFF. Drawing the rest from reference TRBV18 and TRBJ2-1, the complete variable domain is NAGVMQNPRHLVRRRGQEARLRCSPMKGHSHVYWYRQLPEEGLKFMVYLQKENIIDESGMPKERFSAEFPKEGPSILRIQQVVRGDSAAYFCASSPMGTVNEQFFGPGTRLTVL.

The chain has TRBV7-9 and TRBJ1-2; TCRdb's assignment of TRBD1 cannot be checked, as there is no DNA. Germline V gene data show CDR1 as SEHNR and CDR2 as FQNEAQ (reference sequence). This CDR3 has 15 residues. The CDR3 loop reads CASSLIQGASYGYTF.

The genes are TRBV7-9 and TRBJ2-7; no DNA is available, so the TRBD1 call from TCRdb remains unchecked. This CDR3 spans 15 amino acids. The germline V gene has CDR1 SEHNR and CDR2 FQNEAQ (reference sequence). The CDR3 region is CASSLQGLLDYEQYF.

J is TRBJ2-7 and V is TRBV20-1. Germline V gene lookup returns CDR1 DFQATT and CDR2 SNEGSKA (reference sequence). The CDR3 extends over 16 amino acids. The CDR3 protein is CSASRRLVGGSYEQYF.